This T cell receptor beta chain came from a study of T cells expressing NK-cell markers. From the 5' RACE reads, TCRdb lists one entry per CDR3 protein and no DNA. The sample totals 200,000 to 300,000 distinct CDR3 sequences. This CDR3 is 15 amino acids long. Germline V gene data show CDR1 as MNHEY and CDR2 as SVGAGI. The chain is built from TRBV6-5 and TRBJ2-7; TCRdb designates TRBD1, a call that cannot be tested without DNA. The origin of this receptor is a man younger than 35 in good health. Source material: blood T cells: a sorted CD56 or NKG2C T cell subset, CD4+ or CD8+ T cells, or bulk PBMC T cells (not recorded which). The CDR3 here is CASRYRDRGTYEQYF.